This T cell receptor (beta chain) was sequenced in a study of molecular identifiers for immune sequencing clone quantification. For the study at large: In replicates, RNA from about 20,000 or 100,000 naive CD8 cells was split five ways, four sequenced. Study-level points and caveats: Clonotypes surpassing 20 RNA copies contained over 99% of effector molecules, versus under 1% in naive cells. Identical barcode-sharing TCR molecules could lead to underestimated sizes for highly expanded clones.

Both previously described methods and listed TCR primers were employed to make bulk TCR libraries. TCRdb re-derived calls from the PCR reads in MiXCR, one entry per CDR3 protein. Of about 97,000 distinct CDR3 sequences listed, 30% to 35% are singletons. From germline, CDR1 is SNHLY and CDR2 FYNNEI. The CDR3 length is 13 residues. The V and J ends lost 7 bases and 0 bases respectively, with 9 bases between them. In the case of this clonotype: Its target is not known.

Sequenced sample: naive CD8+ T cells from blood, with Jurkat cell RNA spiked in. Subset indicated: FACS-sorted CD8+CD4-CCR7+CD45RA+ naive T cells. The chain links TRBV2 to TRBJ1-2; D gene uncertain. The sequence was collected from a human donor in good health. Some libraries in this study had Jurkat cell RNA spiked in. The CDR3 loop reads CASIARANYGYTF. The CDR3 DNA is TGTGCCAGCATAGCGAGAGCTAACTATGGCTACACCTTC.